The 4 T cell receptor beta chains given below trace back to one sample, sequenced in a study of blood T cell repertoires in COVID-19. Here immunoSEQ multiplex PCR was the method, and the copy in TCRdb shows in-frame clones only, minus some. This table holds some 200,000 clones, approximately 79% found once. The sample consisted of peripheral blood. These receptors were taken from an older woman with acute or convalescent COVID-19.

This clone was observed a single time. The chain recombines TRBV24-1 with TRBJ1-4, with a possible D match to TRBD1 (6 bases). Trimming took 9 bases from V and 0 from J, leaving 10 bases between them. Germline V lookup: CDR1 KGHDR, CDR2 SFDVKD. CDR3 length equals 14 residues. The CDR3 region is CATADSSTNEKLFF. CDR3 coding DNA: TGTGCCACCGCGGACAGCTCAACTAATGAAAAACTGTTTTTT.

The chain couples TRBV24-1 to TRBJ2-1; weak D call: TRBD1 (5 bases). The V and J ends lost 4 bases and 8 bases respectively, with 23 bases between them. Germline CDR1 and CDR2: KGHDR and SFDVKD. The CDR3 runs 17 residues. The CDR3 loop reads CATSENDGKEGVDEQFF. Written as DNA, the CDR3 is TGTGCCACCAGTGAGAACGATGGCAAGGAAGGGGTTGATGAGCAGTTCTTC.

This clone showed up just a few times. This rearrangement joins TRBV29-1 to TRBJ2-2; perhaps TRBD1 as D (6 bases). The CDR3 has 13 residues. V was clipped by 7 bases and J by 4 bases, with 13 bases between them. Germline V lookup: CDR1 SQVTM, CDR2 ANQGSEA. CDR3 region: CSGTGTTTGELFF. The CDR3 bases are TGCAGCGGGACCGGGACAACCACCGGGGAGCTGTTTTTT.

The rearrangement joins TRBV7-6 to TRBJ1-1; maybe TRBD1 (6 bases). The length of the CDR3 is 16 residues. V shed 2 bases and J shed 4 bases, with 17 bases lying between them. Germline V CDR1 and CDR2: SGHVS, FNYEAQ. The CDR3 region is CASSLNAIAGATEAFF. The CDR3 DNA sequence: TGTGCCAGCAGCTTAAACGCTATCGCAGGGGCCACTGAAGCTTTCTTT.